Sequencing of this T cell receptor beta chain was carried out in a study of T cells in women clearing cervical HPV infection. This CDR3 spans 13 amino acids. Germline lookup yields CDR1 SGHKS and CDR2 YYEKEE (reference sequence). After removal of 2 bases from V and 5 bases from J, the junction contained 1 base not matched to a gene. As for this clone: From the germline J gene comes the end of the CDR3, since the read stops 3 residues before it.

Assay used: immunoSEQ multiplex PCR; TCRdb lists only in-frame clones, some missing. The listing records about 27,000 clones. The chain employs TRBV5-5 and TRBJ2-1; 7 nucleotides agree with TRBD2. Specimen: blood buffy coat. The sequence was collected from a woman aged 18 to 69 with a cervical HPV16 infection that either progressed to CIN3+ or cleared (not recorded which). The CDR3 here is CASSFGTNNEQFF. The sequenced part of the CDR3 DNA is TGTGCCAGCAGCTTTGGGACTAACAATGAG. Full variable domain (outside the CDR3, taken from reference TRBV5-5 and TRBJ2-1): DAGVTQSPTHLIKTRGQQVTLRCSPISGHKSVSWYQQVLGQGPQFIFQYYEKEERGRGNFPDRFSARQFPNYSSELNVNALLLGDSALYLCASSFGTNNEQFFGPGTRLTVL.